This T cell receptor (beta chain) emerged from a study of post-analysis software for immune sequencing data. General observations from the study: There were roughly 5 TRBV segments more frequent in patients than controls, and TRBV5-6, TRBV5-1 and TRBV20-1 were among them.

TCR beta libraries were prepared from cDNA with unique molecular identifiers. TCRdb re-called the PCR reads with MiXCR, one entry per CDR3 protein. The data hold hundreds of thousands of distinct CDR3 sequences, with around 37% observed a single time. This clonotype was observed a few times. What it recognizes is unknown. Trimming took off 4 bases at V and 9 bases at J, with 17 bases between the two ends. In germline, CDR1 is SGHDT, CDR2 YYEEEE. The CDR3 loop spans 14 amino acids. Sequenced sample: blood. The TCR originated in a girl under 18 with multiple sclerosis. The chain employs TRBV5-6 and TRBJ2-1; D possibly corresponds to TRBD1 (6 bases). CDR3 nucleotides: TGTGCCAGCAGCGGGGACGGACAGTACGGTGAGCAGTTCTTC. Amino acids: CASSGDGQYGEQFF. Using reference TRBV5-6 and TRBJ2-1 for the parts outside the CDR3, the full variable domain is DAGVTQSPTHLIKTRGQQVTLRCSPKSGHDTVSWYQQALGQGPQFIFQYYEEEERQRGNFPDRFSGHQFPNYSSELNVNALLLGDSALYLCASSGDGQYGEQFFGPGTRLTVL.